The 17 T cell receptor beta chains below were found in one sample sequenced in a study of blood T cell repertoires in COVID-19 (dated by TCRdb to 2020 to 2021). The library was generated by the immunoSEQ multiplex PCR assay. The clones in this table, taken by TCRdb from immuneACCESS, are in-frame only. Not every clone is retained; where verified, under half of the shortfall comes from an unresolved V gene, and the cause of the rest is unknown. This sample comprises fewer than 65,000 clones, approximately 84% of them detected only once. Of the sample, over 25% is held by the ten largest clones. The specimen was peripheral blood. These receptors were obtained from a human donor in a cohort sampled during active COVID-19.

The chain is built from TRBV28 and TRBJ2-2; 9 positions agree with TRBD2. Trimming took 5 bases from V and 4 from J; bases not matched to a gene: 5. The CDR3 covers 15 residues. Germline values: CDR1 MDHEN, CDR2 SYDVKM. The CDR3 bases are TGTGCCAGCAGTACGGGACTAGCAAGCACCGGGGAGCTGTTTTTT. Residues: CASSTGLASTGELFF.

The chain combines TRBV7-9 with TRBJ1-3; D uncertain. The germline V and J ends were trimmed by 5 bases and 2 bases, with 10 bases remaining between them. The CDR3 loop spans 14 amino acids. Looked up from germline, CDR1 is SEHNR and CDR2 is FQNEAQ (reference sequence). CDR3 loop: CASSGTGTGNTIYF. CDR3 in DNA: TGTGCCAGCAGCGGTACCGGGACTGGAAACACCATATATTTT.

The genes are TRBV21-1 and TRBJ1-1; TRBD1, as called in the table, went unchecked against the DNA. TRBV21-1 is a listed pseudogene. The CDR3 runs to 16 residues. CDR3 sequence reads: CASSTDRGRGRTEAFF. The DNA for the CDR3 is TGTGCCAGCAGCACCGACAGGGGGCGAGGGAGGACTGAAGCTTTCTTT.

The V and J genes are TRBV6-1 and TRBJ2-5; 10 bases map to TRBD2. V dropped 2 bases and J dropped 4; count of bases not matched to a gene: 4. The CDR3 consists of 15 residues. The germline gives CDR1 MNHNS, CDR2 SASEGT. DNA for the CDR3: TGTGCCAGCAGTGAAATGGGACTAGCGAGAGAGACCCAGTACTTC. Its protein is CASSEMGLARETQYF.

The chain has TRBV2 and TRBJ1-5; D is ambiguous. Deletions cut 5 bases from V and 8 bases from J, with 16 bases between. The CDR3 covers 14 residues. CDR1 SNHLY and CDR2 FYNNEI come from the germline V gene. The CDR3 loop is CASSSQSGAEPQHF. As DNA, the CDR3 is TGTGCCAGCAGTTCCCAGAGTGGTGCGGAGCCCCAGCATTTT.

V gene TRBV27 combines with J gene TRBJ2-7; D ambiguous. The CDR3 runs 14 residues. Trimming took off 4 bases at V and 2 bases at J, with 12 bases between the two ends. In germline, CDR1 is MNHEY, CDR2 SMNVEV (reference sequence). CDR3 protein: CASSSPTHPYEQYF. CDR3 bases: TGTGCCAGCAGTTCCCCGACACACCCCTACGAGCAGTACTTC.

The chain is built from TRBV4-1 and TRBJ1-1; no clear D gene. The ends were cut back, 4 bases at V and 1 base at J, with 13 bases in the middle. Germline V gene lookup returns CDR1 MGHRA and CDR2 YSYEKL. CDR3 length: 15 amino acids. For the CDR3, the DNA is TGCGCCAGCAGCCTGACTCTAGGTGCGAACACTGAAGCTTTCTTT. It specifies CASSLTLGANTEAFF.

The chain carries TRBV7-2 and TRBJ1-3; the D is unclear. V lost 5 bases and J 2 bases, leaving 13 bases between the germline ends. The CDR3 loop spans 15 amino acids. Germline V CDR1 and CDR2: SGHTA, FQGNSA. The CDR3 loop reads CASSPTPGAGNTIYF. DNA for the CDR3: TGTGCCAGCAGCCCTACCCCCGGGGCTGGAAACACCATATATTTT.

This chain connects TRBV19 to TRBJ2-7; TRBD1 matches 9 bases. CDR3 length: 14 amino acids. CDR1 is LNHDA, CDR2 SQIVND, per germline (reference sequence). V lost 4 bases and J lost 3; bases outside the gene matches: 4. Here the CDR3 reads CASSTPGQGYEQYF. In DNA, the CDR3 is TGTGCCAGTAGTACCCCGGGACAGGGCTACGAGCAGTACTTC.

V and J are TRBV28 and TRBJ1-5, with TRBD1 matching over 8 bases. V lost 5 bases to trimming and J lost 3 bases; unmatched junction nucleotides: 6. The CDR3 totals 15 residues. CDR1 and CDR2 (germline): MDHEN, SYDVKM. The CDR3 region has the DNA TGTGCCAGCAGTCTACAGGGGGGTCCCAATCAGCCCCAGCATTTT. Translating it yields CASSLQGGPNQPQHF.

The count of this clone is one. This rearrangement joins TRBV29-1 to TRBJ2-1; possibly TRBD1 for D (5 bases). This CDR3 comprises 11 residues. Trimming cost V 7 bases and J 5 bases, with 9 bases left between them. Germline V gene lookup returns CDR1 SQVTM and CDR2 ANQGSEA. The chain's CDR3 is CSGGRDNEQFF. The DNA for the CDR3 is TGCAGCGGCGGCAGGGACAATGAGCAGTTCTTC.

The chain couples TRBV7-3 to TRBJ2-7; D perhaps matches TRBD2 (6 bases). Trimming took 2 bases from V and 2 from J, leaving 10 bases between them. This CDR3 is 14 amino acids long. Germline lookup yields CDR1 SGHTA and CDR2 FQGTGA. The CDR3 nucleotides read TGTGCCAGCAGCTTACATAGCGGAGCCTACGAGCAGTACTTC. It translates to CASSLHSGAYEQYF.

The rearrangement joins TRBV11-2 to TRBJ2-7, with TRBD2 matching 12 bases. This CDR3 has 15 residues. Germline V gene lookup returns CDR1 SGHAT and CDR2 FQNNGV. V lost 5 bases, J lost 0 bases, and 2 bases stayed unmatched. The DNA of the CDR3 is TGTGCCAGCAGCGTGACTAGCGGGGGCTCCTACGAGCAGTACTTC. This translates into CASSVTSGGSYEQYF.

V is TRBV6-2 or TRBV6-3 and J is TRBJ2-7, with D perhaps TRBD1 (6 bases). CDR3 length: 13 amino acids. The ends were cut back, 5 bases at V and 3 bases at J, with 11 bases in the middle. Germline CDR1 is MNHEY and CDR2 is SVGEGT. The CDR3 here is CASSLQGDYEQYF. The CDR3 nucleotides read TGTGCCAGCAGTCTACAGGGAGACTACGAGCAGTACTTC.

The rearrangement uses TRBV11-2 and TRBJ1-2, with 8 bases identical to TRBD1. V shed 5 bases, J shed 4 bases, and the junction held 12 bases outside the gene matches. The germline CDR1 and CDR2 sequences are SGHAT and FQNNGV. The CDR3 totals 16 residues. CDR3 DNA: TGTGCCAGCAGCCCGAGACAGGGGAGGATCGGCTATGGCTACACCTTC. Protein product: CASSPRQGRIGYGYTF.

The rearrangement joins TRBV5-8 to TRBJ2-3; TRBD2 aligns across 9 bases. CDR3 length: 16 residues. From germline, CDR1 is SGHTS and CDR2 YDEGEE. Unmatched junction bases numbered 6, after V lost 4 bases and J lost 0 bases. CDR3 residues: CASSPRLAASTDTQYF. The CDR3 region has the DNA TGTGCCAGCAGCCCTCGACTAGCGGCAAGCACAGATACGCAGTATTTT.

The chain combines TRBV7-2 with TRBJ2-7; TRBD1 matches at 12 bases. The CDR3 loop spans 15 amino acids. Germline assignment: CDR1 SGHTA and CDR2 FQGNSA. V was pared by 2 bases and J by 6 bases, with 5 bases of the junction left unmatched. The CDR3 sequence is CASSLRGQGAGEQYF. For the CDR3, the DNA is TGTGCCAGCAGCTTACGGGGACAGGGGGCAGGCGAGCAGTACTTC.